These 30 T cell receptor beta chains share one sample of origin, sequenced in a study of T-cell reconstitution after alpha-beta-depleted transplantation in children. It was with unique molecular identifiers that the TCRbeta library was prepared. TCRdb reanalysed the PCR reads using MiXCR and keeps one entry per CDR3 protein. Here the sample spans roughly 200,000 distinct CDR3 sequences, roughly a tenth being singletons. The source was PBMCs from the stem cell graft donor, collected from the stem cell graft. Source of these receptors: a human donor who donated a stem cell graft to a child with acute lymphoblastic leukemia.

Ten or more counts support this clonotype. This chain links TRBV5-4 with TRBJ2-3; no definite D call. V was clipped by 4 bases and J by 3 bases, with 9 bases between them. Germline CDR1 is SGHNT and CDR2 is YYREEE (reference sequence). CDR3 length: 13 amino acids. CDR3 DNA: TGTGCCAGCAGCCCGCAGGTTACAGATACGCAGTATTTT. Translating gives CASSPQVTDTQYF.

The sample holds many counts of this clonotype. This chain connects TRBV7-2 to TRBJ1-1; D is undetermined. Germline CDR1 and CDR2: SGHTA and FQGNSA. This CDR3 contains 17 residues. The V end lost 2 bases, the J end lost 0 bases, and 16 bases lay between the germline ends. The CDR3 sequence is CASSLNPLGLMNTEAFF. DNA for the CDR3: TGTGCCAGCAGCTTAAACCCCCTGGGTCTCATGAACACTGAAGCTTTCTTT.

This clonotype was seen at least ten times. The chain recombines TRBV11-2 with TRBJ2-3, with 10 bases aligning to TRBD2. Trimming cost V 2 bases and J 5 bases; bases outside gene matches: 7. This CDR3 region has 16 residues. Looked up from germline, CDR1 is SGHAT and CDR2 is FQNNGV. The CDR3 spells CASSLTLAGEVDTQYF. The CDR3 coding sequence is TGTGCCAGCAGCTTAACCCTAGCGGGAGAGGTAGATACGCAGTATTTT.

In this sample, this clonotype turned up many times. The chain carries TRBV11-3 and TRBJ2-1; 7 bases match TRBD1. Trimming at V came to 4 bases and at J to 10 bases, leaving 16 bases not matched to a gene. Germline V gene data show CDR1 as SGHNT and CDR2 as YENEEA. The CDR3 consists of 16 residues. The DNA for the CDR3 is TGTGCCAGCAGCTCTAGACAGGGAAATAAAGGTGTGGAGCAGTTCTTC. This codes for CASSSRQGNKGVEQFF.

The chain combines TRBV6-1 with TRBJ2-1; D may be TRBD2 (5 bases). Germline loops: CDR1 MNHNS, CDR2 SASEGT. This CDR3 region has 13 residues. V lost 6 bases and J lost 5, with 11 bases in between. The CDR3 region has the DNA TGTGCCAGCAGAGGAGGAAGGGACAATGAGCAGTTCTTC. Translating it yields CASRGGRDNEQFF.

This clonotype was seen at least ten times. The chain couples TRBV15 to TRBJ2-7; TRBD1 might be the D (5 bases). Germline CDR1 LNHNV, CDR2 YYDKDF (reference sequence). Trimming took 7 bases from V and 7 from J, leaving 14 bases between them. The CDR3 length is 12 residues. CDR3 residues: CATNTGVGEQYF. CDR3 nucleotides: TGTGCCACCAATACAGGCGTAGGGGAGCAGTACTTC.

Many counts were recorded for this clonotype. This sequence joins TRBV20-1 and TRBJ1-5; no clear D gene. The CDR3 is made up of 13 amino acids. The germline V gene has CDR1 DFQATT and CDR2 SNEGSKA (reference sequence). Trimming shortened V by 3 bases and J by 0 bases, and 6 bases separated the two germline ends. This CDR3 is CSARSDSNQPQHF. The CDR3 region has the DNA TGCAGTGCTAGGAGTGATAGCAATCAGCCCCAGCATTTT.

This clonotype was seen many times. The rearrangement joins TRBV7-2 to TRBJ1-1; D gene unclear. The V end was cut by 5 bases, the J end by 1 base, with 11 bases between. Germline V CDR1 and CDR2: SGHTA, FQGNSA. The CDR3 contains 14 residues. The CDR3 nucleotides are TGTGCCAGCAGCCCTCTACCAGGGAACACTGAAGCTTTCTTT. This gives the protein CASSPLPGNTEAFF.

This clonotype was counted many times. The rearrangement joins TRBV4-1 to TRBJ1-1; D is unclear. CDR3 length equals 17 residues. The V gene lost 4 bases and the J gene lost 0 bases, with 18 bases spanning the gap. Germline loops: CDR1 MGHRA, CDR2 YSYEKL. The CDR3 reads CASSPKGITSLNTEAFF. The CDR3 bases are TGCGCCAGCAGCCCAAAAGGAATTACCAGTTTGAACACTGAAGCTTTCTTT.

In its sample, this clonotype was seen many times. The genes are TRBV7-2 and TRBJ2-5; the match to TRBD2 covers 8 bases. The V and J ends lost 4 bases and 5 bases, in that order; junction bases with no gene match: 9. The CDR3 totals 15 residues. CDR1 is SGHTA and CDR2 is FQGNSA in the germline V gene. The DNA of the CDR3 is TGTGCCAGCAGCTCCACCGGGACTAGTGGCGAGACCCAGTACTTC. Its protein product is CASSSTGTSGETQYF. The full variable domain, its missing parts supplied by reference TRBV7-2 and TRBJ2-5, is GAGVSQSPSNKVTEKGKDVELRCDPISGHTALYWYRQSLGQGLEFLIYFQGNSAPDKSGLPSDRFSAERTGGSVSTLTIQRTQQEDSAVYLCASSSTGTSGETQYFGPGTRLLVL.

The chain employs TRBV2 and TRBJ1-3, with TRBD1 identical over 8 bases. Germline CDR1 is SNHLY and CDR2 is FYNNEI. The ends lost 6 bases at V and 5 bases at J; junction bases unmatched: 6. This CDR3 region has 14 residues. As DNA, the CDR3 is TGTGCCAGCAGAGCGGACAGGGCCCGAAACACCATATATTTT. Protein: CASRADRARNTIYF.

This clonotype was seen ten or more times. The CDR3 is CASRTGGSYNEQFF. The CDR3 nucleotides are TGTGCCAGCAGAACGGGGGGTTCCTACAATGAGCAGTTCTTC. The chain couples TRBV6-2 or TRBV6-3 to TRBJ2-1; 7 nucleotides agree with TRBD2. This CDR3 has 14 amino acids. The V gene's germline CDR1 is MNHEY and CDR2 SVGEGT. Trimming removed 6 bases from V and 1 base from J; junction bases left unmatched: 3.

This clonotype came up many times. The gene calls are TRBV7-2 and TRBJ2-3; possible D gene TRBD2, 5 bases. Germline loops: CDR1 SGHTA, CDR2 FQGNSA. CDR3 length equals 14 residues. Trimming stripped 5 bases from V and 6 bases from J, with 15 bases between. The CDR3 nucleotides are TGTGCCAGCAGCCGGCTAGAAGTAGCGGATACGCAGTATTTT. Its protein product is CASSRLEVADTQYF.

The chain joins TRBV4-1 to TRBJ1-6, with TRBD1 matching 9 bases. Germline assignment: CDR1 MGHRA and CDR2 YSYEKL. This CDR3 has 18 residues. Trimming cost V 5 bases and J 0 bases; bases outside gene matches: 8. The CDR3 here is CASSTPGQGSSYNSPLHF. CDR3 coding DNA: TGCGCCAGCAGCACTCCGGGACAGGGTAGCTCCTATAATTCACCCCTCCACTTT.

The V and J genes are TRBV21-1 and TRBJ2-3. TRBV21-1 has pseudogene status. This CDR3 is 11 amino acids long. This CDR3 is CAKTSRDTQYF. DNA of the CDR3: TGTGCCAAAACTTCGAGAGATACGCAGTATTTT.

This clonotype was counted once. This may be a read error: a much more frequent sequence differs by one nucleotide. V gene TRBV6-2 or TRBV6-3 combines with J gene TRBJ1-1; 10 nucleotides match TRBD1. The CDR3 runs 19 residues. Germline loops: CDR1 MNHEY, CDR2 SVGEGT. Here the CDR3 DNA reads TGTACCAGCAGTTTACGGCCCCGGACAGGGGGGCGTATGGTGACTGAAGCTTTCTTT. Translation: CTSSLRPRTGGRMVTEAFF.

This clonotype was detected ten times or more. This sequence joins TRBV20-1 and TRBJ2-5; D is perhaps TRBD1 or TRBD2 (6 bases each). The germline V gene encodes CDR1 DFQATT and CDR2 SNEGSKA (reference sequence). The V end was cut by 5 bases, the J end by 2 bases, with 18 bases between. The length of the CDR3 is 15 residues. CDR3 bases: TGCAGTGCTTGGGCCAGGGGCGGGGTGCAAGAGACCCAGTACTTC. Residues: CSAWARGGVQETQYF.

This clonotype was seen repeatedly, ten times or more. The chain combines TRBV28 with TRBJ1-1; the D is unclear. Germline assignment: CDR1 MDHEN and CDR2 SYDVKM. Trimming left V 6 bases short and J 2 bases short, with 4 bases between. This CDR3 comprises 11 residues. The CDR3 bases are TGTGCCAGCAGACAAAACACTGAAGCTTTCTTT. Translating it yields CASRQNTEAFF.

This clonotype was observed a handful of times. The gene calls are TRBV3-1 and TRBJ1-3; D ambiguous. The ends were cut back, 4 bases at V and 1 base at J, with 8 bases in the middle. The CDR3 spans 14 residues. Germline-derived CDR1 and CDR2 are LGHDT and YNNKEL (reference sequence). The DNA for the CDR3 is TGTGCCAGCAGCCGAGTGGGTTCTGGAAACACCATATATTTT. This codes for CASSRVGSGNTIYF. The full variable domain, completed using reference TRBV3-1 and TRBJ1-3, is DTAVSQTPKYLVTQMGNDKSIKCEQNLGHDTMYWYKQDSKKFLKIMFSYNNKELIINETVPNRFSPKSPDKAHLNLHINSLELGDSAVYFCASSRVGSGNTIYFGEGSWLTVV.

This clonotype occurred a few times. CDR3 in DNA: TGTGCCAGCAGTGAATTGACAGGGGGGGAAAAACTGTTTTTT. This translates into CASSELTGGEKLFF. The gene calls are TRBV2 and TRBJ1-4; 9 bases align to TRBD1. Germline CDR1 SNHLY, CDR2 FYNNEI. V lost 2 bases to trimming and J lost 8 bases; unmatched junction nucleotides: 3. The CDR3 is 14 residues long.

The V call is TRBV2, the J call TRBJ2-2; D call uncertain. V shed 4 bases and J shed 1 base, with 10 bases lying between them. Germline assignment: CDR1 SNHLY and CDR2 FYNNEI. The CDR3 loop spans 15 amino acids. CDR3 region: CASSGGLGNTGELFF. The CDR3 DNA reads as TGTGCCAGCAGTGGAGGCCTGGGGAACACCGGGGAGCTGTTTTTT.

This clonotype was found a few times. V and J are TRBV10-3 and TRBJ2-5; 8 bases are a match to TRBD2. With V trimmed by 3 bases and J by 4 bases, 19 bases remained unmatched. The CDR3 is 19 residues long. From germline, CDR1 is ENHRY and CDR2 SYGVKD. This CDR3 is CAISDLLDASGRPRETQYF. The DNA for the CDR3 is TGTGCCATCAGTGACCTCCTCGACGCTAGCGGGCGCCCCCGAGAGACCCAGTACTTC.

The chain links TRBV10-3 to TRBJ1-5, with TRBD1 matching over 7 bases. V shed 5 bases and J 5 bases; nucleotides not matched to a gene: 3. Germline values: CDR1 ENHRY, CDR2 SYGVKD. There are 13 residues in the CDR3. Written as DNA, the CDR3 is TGTGCCATCAGTTGGGACAGAGATCAGCCCCAGCATTTT. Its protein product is CAISWDRDQPQHF.

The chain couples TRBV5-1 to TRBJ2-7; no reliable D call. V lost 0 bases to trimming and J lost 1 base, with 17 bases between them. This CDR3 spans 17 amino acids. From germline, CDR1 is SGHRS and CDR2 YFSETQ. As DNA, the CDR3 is TGCGCCAGCAGCTTGGCCCCTTCCGGACCGAAGTCCTACGAGCAGTACTTC. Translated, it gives CASSLAPSGPKSYEQYF.

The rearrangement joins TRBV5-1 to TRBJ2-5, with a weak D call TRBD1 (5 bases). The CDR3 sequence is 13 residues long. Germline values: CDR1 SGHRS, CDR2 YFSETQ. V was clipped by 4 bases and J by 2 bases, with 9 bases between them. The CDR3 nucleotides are TGCGCCAGCAGCGGGGCAGAACAAGAGACCCAGTACTTC. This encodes CASSGAEQETQYF.

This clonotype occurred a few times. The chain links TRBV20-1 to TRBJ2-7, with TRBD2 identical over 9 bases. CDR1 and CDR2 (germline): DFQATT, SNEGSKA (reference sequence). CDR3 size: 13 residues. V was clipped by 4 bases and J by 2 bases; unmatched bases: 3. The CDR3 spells CSANSGGTYEQYF. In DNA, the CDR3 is TGCAGTGCTAATAGCGGGGGCACCTACGAGCAGTACTTC.

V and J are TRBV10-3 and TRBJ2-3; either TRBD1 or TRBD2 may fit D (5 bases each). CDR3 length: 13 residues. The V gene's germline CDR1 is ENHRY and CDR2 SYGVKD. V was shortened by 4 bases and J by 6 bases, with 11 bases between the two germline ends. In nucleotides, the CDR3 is TGTGCCATCAGTGTAGGGGACGGTGATACGCAGTATTTT. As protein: CAISVGDGDTQYF.

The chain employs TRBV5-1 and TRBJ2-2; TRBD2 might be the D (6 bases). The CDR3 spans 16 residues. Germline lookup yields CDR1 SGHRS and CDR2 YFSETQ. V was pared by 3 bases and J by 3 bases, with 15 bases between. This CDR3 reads CASSSTSPGDTGELFF. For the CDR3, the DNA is TGCGCCAGCAGCTCCACTTCTCCGGGAGACACCGGGGAGCTGTTTTTT.

This CDR3 reads CASSQGTGNYEQYF. The CDR3 bases are TGCGCCAGCAGCCAAGGCACGGGCAATTACGAGCAGTACTTC. The V gene is TRBV4-3, the J gene TRBJ2-7, with no clear D. Trimming pared 1 base from V and 4 bases from J, leaving 11 bases between. The CDR3 has 14 residues. Germline CDR1 and CDR2: LGHNA and YSLEER.

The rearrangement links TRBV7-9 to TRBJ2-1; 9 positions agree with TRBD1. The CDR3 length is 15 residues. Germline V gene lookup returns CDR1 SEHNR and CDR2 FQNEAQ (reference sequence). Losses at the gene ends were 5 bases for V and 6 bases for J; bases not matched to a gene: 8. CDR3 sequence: CASSQQPTGGNEQFF. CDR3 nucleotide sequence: TGTGCCAGCAGCCAACAACCGACAGGGGGCAATGAGCAGTTCTTC.